One and the same sample provided the 21 T cell receptor beta chains below, sequenced in a study of T cells in Graves' hyperthyroidism and ophthalmopathy (dated by TCRdb to the late 2010s). The library was obtained by multiplex PCR. Sequencing took place on an Illumina HiSeq 2000. TCR beta CDR3 regions were amplified from RNA transcripts. The first round of RT-PCR for the TCR CDR3 was performed with the HTBI primer set and the Qiagen OneStep RT-PCR kit. TCRdb ran its own pipeline on the public reads, namely fastp trimming at Q25 and MiXCR clone calling, and kept in-frame beta chains. Rows with one shared CDR3 protein collapse into an entry with the most common genes and DNA. The sample contains roughly 250,000 distinct CDR3 sequences, roughly 22% of them found a single time. The ten largest clones take up roughly 60% of the sample. The sample was blood. These receptors came from a man between 25 and 39 years old with Graves' ophthalmopathy.

This clonotype has only a few counts. CDR3 nucleotide sequence: TGCAGTGCTAGCCAACCAGGGCTCAATCAGCCCCAGCATTTT. It codes for CSASQPGLNQPQHF. The gene calls are TRBV20-1 and TRBJ1-5; a weak D match, TRBD1 (5 bases). The CDR3 has 14 residues. V shed 3 bases and J shed 3 bases, with 12 bases lying between them. The V gene's germline CDR1 is DFQATT and CDR2 SNEGSKA (reference sequence).

This clonotype was picked up a small number of times. V and J are TRBV30 and TRBJ1-2; possible D gene TRBD1, 6 bases. V was shortened by 5 bases and J by 4 bases, with 14 bases between the two germline ends. Per the germline V gene, CDR1 is GTSNPN and CDR2 is SVGIG (reference sequence). The CDR3 is 13 residues long. In nucleotides, the CDR3 is TGTGCCTGGGAGAGGGGGACCGGCTATGGCTACACCTTC. Its protein is CAWERGTGYGYTF. Supplemented by reference TRBV30 and TRBJ1-2, the full variable domain reads SQTIHQWPATLVQPVGSPLSLECTVEGTSNPNLYWYRQAAGRGLQLLFYSVGIGQISSEVPQNLSASRPQDRQFILSSKKLLLSDSGFYLCAWERGTGYGYTFGSGTRLTVV.

This clonotype was detected only a few times. The chain combines TRBV7-3 with TRBJ2-1, with 10 nucleotides matching TRBD2. V was clipped by 1 base and J by 9 bases; unmatched bases: 9. CDR1 and CDR2 (germline): SGHTA, FQGTGA. The CDR3 covers 16 residues. In DNA form, the CDR3 reads TGTGCCAGCAGCTTAATTTCTCTAGCGGGAGTTGGTGAGCAGTTCTTC. This translates into CASSLISLAGVGEQFF.

This clonotype was picked up many times. This chain uses TRBV11-2 with TRBJ2-6; TRBD2 aligns across 10 bases. CDR1 and CDR2 (germline): SGHAT, FQNNGV. V was clipped by 5 bases and J by 0 bases; unmatched bases: 7. The CDR3 contains 18 residues. CDR3 sequence (DNA): TGTGCCAGCAGCCTCCCGACTAGCGGGTACTCTGGGGCCAACGTCCTGACTTTC. It specifies CASSLPTSGYSGANVLTF.

This clonotype was counted at least ten times. The chain couples TRBV3-1 to TRBJ2-6; D is perhaps TRBD1 or TRBD2 (5 bases each). Trimming removed 4 bases from V and 0 bases from J, with 7 bases in between. This CDR3 is built from 15 residues. Germline-derived CDR1 and CDR2 are LGHDT and YNNKEL (reference sequence). CDR3 in amino acids: CASSRGTSGANVLTF. CDR3 sequence (DNA): TGTGCCAGCAGCCGGGGGACCTCTGGGGCCAACGTCCTGACTTTC.

The chain combines TRBV12-3 or TRBV12-4 with TRBJ2-3; 10 nucleotides align to TRBD2. The CDR3 loop spans 14 amino acids. V shed 8 bases and J 7 bases; nucleotides not matched to a gene: 9. The CDR3 region has the DNA TGTGCCAGCGGGCTAGCGGGGGTCACTTATACGCAGTATTTT. This gives the protein CASGLAGVTYTQYF.

This chain joins TRBV29-1 and TRBJ2-5; weak D call: TRBD2 (5 bases). Germline V lookup: CDR1 SQVTM, CDR2 ANQGSEA. V lost 1 base, J lost 3 bases, and 15 bases lay in between. CDR3 size: 15 residues. The CDR3 here is CSVEGPKGDEETQYF. The CDR3, as DNA: TGCAGCGTTGAAGGGCCCAAGGGAGATGAAGAGACCCAGTACTTC.

The chain carries TRBV27 and TRBJ2-3; TRBD2 matches 9 bases. Unmatched junction bases numbered 14, after V lost 5 bases and J lost 2 bases. The V gene's germline CDR1 is MNHEY and CDR2 SMNVEV (reference sequence). The CDR3 has 18 residues. CDR3 bases: TGTGCCAGCAGTATACCATCGACTAGCGGAGGCCTCACAGATACGCAGTATTTT. It translates to CASSIPSTSGGLTDTQYF.

This clonotype was recorded a few times. The gene calls are TRBV28 and TRBJ2-1; D ambiguous. Germline CDR1 is MDHEN and CDR2 is SYDVKM. Trimming cost V 2 bases and J 8 bases, with 22 bases left between them. This CDR3 is 17 amino acids long. The CDR3 is CASSLGISSVARDEQFF. The CDR3 DNA follows: TGTGCCAGCAGTTTAGGGATTAGCTCGGTCGCCCGTGATGAGCAGTTCTTC.

The V and J genes are TRBV9 and TRBJ1-1; D ambiguous. The germline CDR1 and CDR2 sequences are SGDLS and YYNGEE. The ends were cut back, 0 bases at V and 8 bases at J, with 11 bases in the middle. The CDR3 has 13 amino acids. CDR3 residues: CASSVEGTEEAFF. As DNA, the CDR3 is TGTGCCAGCAGCGTAGAAGGAACAGAGGAAGCTTTCTTT.

The V and J genes are TRBV30 and TRBJ1-5; D gene uncertain. Germline values: CDR1 GTSNPN, CDR2 SVGIG (reference sequence). The CDR3 spans 13 residues. V was clipped by 2 bases and J by 6 bases, with 11 bases between them. The CDR3 region is CAWSPTRSQPQHF. As DNA, the CDR3 is TGTGCCTGGAGTCCAACCCGGTCTCAGCCCCAGCATTTT.

At least ten counts were recorded for this clonotype. The J gene is TRBJ2-3, the V gene TRBV18; no reliable D call. V gave up 2 bases and J gave up 4 bases, with 7 bases separating them. The CDR3 runs 13 residues. CDR1 and CDR2 from the germline V gene are KGHSH and LQKENI. The CDR3 is CASSPRRPDTQYF. The CDR3 DNA sequence: TGTGCCAGCTCACCAAGGCGGCCAGATACGCAGTATTTT.

This clonotype appeared a few times. The chain has TRBV11-2 and TRBJ2-7, with D perhaps matching TRBD2 (6 bases). The CDR3 length is 16 residues. Germline loops: CDR1 SGHAT, CDR2 FQNNGV. Trimming took 4 bases from V and 0 from J, leaving 16 bases between them. The CDR3 here is CASSSILAPHSYEQYF. CDR3 bases: TGTGCCAGCAGCTCAATTCTAGCGCCCCACTCCTACGAGCAGTACTTC.

This rearrangement joins TRBV6-1 to TRBJ1-2, with 7 bases identical to TRBD1. V dropped 5 bases and J dropped 4; count of bases not matched to a gene: 7. CDR1 and CDR2 (germline): MNHNS, SASEGT. This CDR3 region has 14 residues. The CDR3 spells CASSRQGPLYGYTF. For the CDR3, the DNA is TGTGCCAGCAGTCGACAGGGACCACTCTATGGCTACACCTTC.

This clonotype was seen many times. The genes are TRBV3-1 and TRBJ2-5; D unresolved. Deletions cut 2 bases from V and 7 bases from J, with 14 bases between. This CDR3 region has 14 residues. Germline values: CDR1 LGHDT, CDR2 YNNKEL (reference sequence). The DNA for the CDR3 is TGTGCCAGCAGCCAACCGGGTAGCTTGTCGACCCAGTACTTC. Protein: CASSQPGSLSTQYF.

This clonotype was detected only once. This rearrangement joins TRBV5-6 to TRBJ2-1, with a tentative D call TRBD2 (5 bases). V lost 4 bases, J lost 9 bases, and 8 bases lay in between. The CDR3 loop spans 11 amino acids. CDR1 and CDR2 (germline): SGHDT, YYEEEE. The CDR3 sequence is CASSRLLEQFF. The CDR3 nucleotides are TGTGCCAGCAGCCGACTACTTGAGCAGTTCTTC.

The chain combines TRBV19 with TRBJ1-1; TRBD1 might be the D (6 bases). CDR1 and CDR2 from the germline V gene are LNHDA and SQIVND (reference sequence). Trimming took 4 bases from V and 8 from J, leaving 17 bases between them. The CDR3 covers 14 residues. This CDR3 is CASSKGGGWAEAFF. The CDR3 coding sequence is TGTGCCAGTAGTAAGGGGGGGGGGTGGGCCGAAGCTTTCTTT. Combining the CDR3 with reference TRBV19 and TRBJ1-1 gives the whole variable domain DGGITQSPKYLFRKEGQNVTLSCEQNLNHDAMYWYRQDPGQGLRLIYYSQIVNDFQKGDIAEGYSVSREKKESFPLTVTSAQKNPTAFYLCASSKGGGWAEAFFGQGTRLTVV.

This clonotype was seen at least ten times. V gene TRBV13 combines with J gene TRBJ2-1, with D possibly called TRBD1 or TRBD2 (5 bases each). Trimming took off 0 bases at V and 7 bases at J, with 7 bases between the two ends. The CDR3 is made up of 13 amino acids. CDR1 and CDR2 (germline): PRHDT, FYEKMQ (reference sequence). This chain's CDR3 is CASSLGEGNEQFF. CDR3 DNA sequence: TGTGCCAGCAGCTTAGGCGAGGGGAATGAGCAGTTCTTC.

This clonotype was picked up many times. This chain joins TRBV3-1 and TRBJ2-5; 7 bases align to TRBD2. The CDR3 length is 15 residues. V gave up 3 bases and J gave up 5 bases; unmatched junction bases: 9. CDR1 and CDR2 from the germline V gene are LGHDT and YNNKEL (reference sequence). The CDR3 region has the DNA TGTGCCAGCAGCCACCCGGGCGGGAGCAGGGAGACCCAGTACTTC. Protein sequence: CASSHPGGSRETQYF.

This clonotype was detected ten times or more. The chain recombines TRBV10-3 with TRBJ1-1; D uncertain. CDR3 length equals 14 residues. Germline-derived CDR1 and CDR2 are ENHRY and SYGVKD. V lost 1 base, J lost 1 base, and 7 bases lay in between. CDR3: CAISEYSGNTEAFF. The CDR3 nucleotides read TGTGCCATCAGTGAGTACTCAGGGAACACTGAAGCTTTCTTT.

There are many counts of this clonotype. The chain uses TRBV27 and TRBJ1-5, with D possibly matching TRBD1 (6 bases). The V end was cut by 5 bases, the J end by 2 bases, with 10 bases between. Germline values: CDR1 MNHEY, CDR2 SMNVEV (reference sequence). This CDR3 region has 14 residues. The CDR3 nucleotides are TGTGCCAGCAGTCTTCGACAGGGCAATCAGCCCCAGCATTTT. Protein: CASSLRQGNQPQHF.